Shown below are 23 T cell receptor beta chains from a single sample sequenced in a study of blood T cell repertoires in COVID-19 (dated by TCRdb to about 2020). Library generation was performed with the immunoSEQ multiplex PCR assay. Imported from immuneACCESS, the table was reduced by TCRdb to in-frame sequences with V and J called. These copies leave out some clones; in studies compared against another copy, an unresolved V gene accounts for under half, and the cause of the remainder is not known. For this sample the table gives hundreds of thousands of clones, of which 65% to 85% were detected only once. The ten largest clones add up to 4.5% to 6.5% of the sample. Sequencing was done on a sample of peripheral blood. All receptors derive from a man older than 75 with acute or convalescent COVID-19.

This chain connects TRBV24-1 to TRBJ2-5, with 9 nucleotides matching TRBD1. After removal of 4 bases from V and 0 bases from J, the junction contained 8 bases not matched to a gene. The CDR3 is 17 amino acids. Germline loops: CDR1 KGHDR, CDR2 SFDVKD. CDR3 sequence reads: CATSDPGQGINQETQYF. The CDR3, as DNA: TGTGCCACCAGTGACCCGGGACAGGGAATAAACCAAGAGACCCAGTACTTC.

The chain carries TRBV5-6 and TRBJ2-3; D ambiguous. Between the trimmed V and J ends, which lost 2 bases and 3 bases, there was a span of 19 bases. Germline assignment: CDR1 SGHDT and CDR2 YYEEEE. The CDR3 length is 17 residues. CDR3 region: CASSFYLLNLRTDTQYF. In nucleotides, the CDR3 is TGTGCCAGCAGCTTTTATCTATTGAATCTACGAACAGATACGCAGTATTTT.

The rearrangement links TRBV9 to TRBJ2-2; D is possibly TRBD2 (6 bases). The CDR3 has 18 amino acids. The V and J ends lost 1 base and 4 bases respectively, with 20 bases between them. The V gene's germline CDR1 is SGDLS and CDR2 YYNGEE. DNA of the CDR3: TGTGCCAGCAGCGTATCAATCCGGGACTCTGGGGGCACCGGGGAGCTGTTTTTT. It specifies CASSVSIRDSGGTGELFF.

The gene calls are TRBV6-5 and TRBJ1-3; D is undetermined. CDR3 length: 16 amino acids. Germline values: CDR1 MNHEY, CDR2 SVGAGI. V was trimmed by 0 bases and J by 0 bases, leaving 9 bases between them. The CDR3 loop reads CASSYSKASSGNTIYF. DNA for the CDR3: TGTGCCAGCAGTTACTCGAAGGCTAGCTCTGGAAACACCATATATTTT.

The chain has TRBV3-1 (or the pseudogene TRBV3-2) and TRBJ1-4; TRBD1 agrees at 9 bases. The junction had 6 bases not matched to a gene; V was cut back by 3 bases and J by 7 bases. The CDR3 has 15 residues. Germline assignment: CDR1 LGHDT and CDR2 YNNKEL (reference sequence). The CDR3 sequence: CASSHPGQGVEKLFF. The CDR3 DNA is TGTGCCAGCAGCCATCCGGGACAGGGAGTTGAAAAACTGTTTTTT.

The chain joins TRBV20-1 to TRBJ1-1, with D unresolved. The CDR3 covers 11 residues. Trimming shortened V by 7 bases and J by 0 bases, and 6 bases separated the two germline ends. Germline CDR1 DFQATT, CDR2 SNEGSKA (reference sequence). CDR3 sequence: CSVWLNTEAFF. CDR3 DNA sequence: TGCAGTGTCTGGCTGAACACTGAAGCTTTCTTT.

This clone was counted once. The chain recombines TRBV27 with TRBJ2-2, with 7 bases fitting TRBD1. The CDR3 is 15 residues long. V trimming: 6 bases; J trimming: 0 bases; junction bases outside the gene matches: 4. Germline V gene data show CDR1 as MNHEY and CDR2 as SMNVEV (reference sequence). The CDR3 bases are TGTGCCAGCAGCCCCGGGACAGCGAACACCGGGGAGCTGTTTTTT. Amino acids: CASSPGTANTGELFF.

The chain carries TRBV24-1 and TRBJ1-5; D possibly corresponds to TRBD1 (6 bases). This CDR3 has 16 residues. CDR1 KGHDR and CDR2 SFDVKD come from the germline V gene. Trimming removed 4 bases from V and 4 bases from J, with 16 bases in between. The CDR3 DNA follows: TGTGCCACCAGTGACCCTGCGCAGGGGCGAAATCAGCCCCAGCATTTT. It specifies CATSDPAQGRNQPQHF.

The CDR3 region is CASSLEPGTDHFRGYGYTF. DNA for the CDR3: TGCGCCAGCAGCTTGGAACCCGGGACAGACCACTTTCGAGGCTATGGCTACACCTTC. The chain recombines TRBV5-1 with TRBJ1-2, with 7 bases matching TRBD1. CDR3 length equals 19 residues. V lost 0 bases to trimming and J lost 4 bases; unmatched junction nucleotides: 18. Germline V CDR1 and CDR2: SGHRS, YFSETQ.

The J gene is TRBJ2-1, the V gene TRBV28; 11 bases match TRBD2. The germline V gene encodes CDR1 MDHEN and CDR2 SYDVKM. This CDR3 contains 20 residues. Trimming at V came to 3 bases and at J to 0 bases, leaving 13 bases not matched to a gene. CDR3 protein: CASSLFLTTSGISSYNEQFF. The CDR3 DNA reads as TGTGCCAGCAGTTTGTTTCTTACGACTAGCGGGATCAGCTCCTACAATGAGCAGTTCTTC.

The chain uses TRBV27 and TRBJ2-1; 11 nucleotides match TRBD1. Germline loops: CDR1 MNHEY, CDR2 SMNVEV (reference sequence). With V trimmed by 2 bases and J by 9 bases, 3 bases remained unmatched. This CDR3 contains 14 residues. The chain's CDR3 is CASSLGQGASEQFF. CDR3 bases: TGTGCCAGCAGTTTAGGACAGGGGGCCAGTGAGCAGTTCTTC.

This chain connects TRBV6-5 to TRBJ1-1; 7 bases line up with TRBD1. V lost 2 bases and J lost 1; bases outside the gene matches: 4. CDR3 length: 15 residues. Germline values: CDR1 MNHEY, CDR2 SVGAGI. Written as DNA, the CDR3 is TGTGCCAGCAGTTACGGGACAGACAGGAACACTGAAGCTTTCTTT. Translation: CASSYGTDRNTEAFF.

This clone appeared a few times. The sample holds other DNA sequences that translate to the same CDR3. V is TRBV18 and J is TRBJ2-5; a weak D match, TRBD1 (5 bases). Germline CDR1 KGHSH, CDR2 LQKENI. V dropped 6 bases and J dropped 5 bases, with 13 bases sitting between them. The CDR3 is 13 amino acids. The CDR3 region has the DNA TGTGCCAGCTCTCCTGATAGACAGGAGACCCAGTACTTC. Translation: CASSPDRQETQYF. Drawing the rest from reference TRBV18 and TRBJ2-5, the complete variable domain is NAGVMQNPRHLVRRRGQEARLRCSPMKGHSHVYWYRQLPEEGLKFMVYLQKENIIDESGMPKERFSAEFPKEGPSILRIQQVVRGDSAAYFCASSPDRQETQYFGPGTRLLVL.

CDR3 sequence reads: CASSQRFIGTGGSGAQETQYF. DNA for the CDR3: TGCGCCAGCAGCCAAAGATTTATTGGGACAGGGGGCTCAGGCGCCCAAGAGACCCAGTACTTC. The chain joins TRBV4-1 to TRBJ2-5, with 12 positions matching TRBD1. Germline V gives CDR1 MGHRA, CDR2 YSYEKL. The CDR3 sequence is 21 residues long. V lost 2 bases to trimming and J lost 1 base; unmatched junction nucleotides: 17.

The J gene is TRBJ2-5, the V gene TRBV5-1; D is perhaps TRBD2 (6 bases). This CDR3 region has 15 residues. Germline V gene lookup returns CDR1 SGHRS and CDR2 YFSETQ. The germline V and J ends were trimmed by 0 bases and 2 bases, with 11 bases remaining between them. CDR3 nucleotide sequence: TGCGCCAGCAGCTTGGAACGGGGGTGGCAAGAGACCCAGTACTTC. This gives the protein CASSLERGWQETQYF. The variable domain in full, with the rest retrieved from reference TRBV5-1 and TRBJ2-5, is KAGVTQTPRYLIKTRGQQVTLSCSPISGHRSVSWYQQTPGQGLQFLFEYFSETQRNKGNFPGRFSGRQFSNSRSEMNVSTLELGDSALYLCASSLERGWQETQYFGPGTRLLVL.

This chain uses TRBV28 with TRBJ2-7; TRBD2 matches at 10 bases. This CDR3 contains 14 residues. Germline-derived CDR1 and CDR2 are MDHEN and SYDVKM. V lost 5 bases, J lost 7 bases, and 8 bases stayed unmatched. This CDR3 is CASSPRTSGLEQYF. The CDR3 coding sequence is TGTGCCAGCAGTCCTCGGACTAGCGGCCTGGAGCAGTACTTC. Using reference TRBV28 and TRBJ2-7 for the parts outside the CDR3, the full variable domain is DVKVTQSSRYLVKRTGEKVFLECVQDMDHENMFWYRQDPGLGLRLIYFSYDVKMKEKGDIPEGYSVSREKKERFSLILESASTNQTSMYLCASSPRTSGLEQYFGPGTRLTVT.

The J gene is TRBJ2-4, the V gene TRBV3-1 (or the pseudogene TRBV3-2); D not certain. The CDR3 is made up of 14 amino acids. Trimming left V 4 bases short and J 6 bases short, with 13 bases between. The germline V gene encodes CDR1 LGHDT and CDR2 YNNKEL (reference sequence). The CDR3 loop reads CASSPLNEANIQYF. CDR3 bases: TGTGCCAGCAGCCCCCTAAATGAGGCAAACATTCAGTACTTC.

In its sample, this clone was seen a few times. The V call is TRBV28, the J call TRBJ2-2; D is possibly TRBD1 (5 bases). V was trimmed by 7 bases and J by 0 bases, leaving 6 bases between them. This CDR3 has 13 amino acids. Per germline, CDR1 MDHEN and CDR2 SYDVKM. CDR3 sequence: CASIGANTGELFF. CDR3 in DNA: TGTGCCAGCATAGGGGCGAACACCGGGGAGCTGTTTTTT. Filled out from reference TRBV28 and TRBJ2-2, the complete variable domain reads DVKVTQSSRYLVKRTGEKVFLECVQDMDHENMFWYRQDPGLGLRLIYFSYDVKMKEKGDIPEGYSVSREKKERFSLILESASTNQTSMYLCASIGANTGELFFGEGSRLTVL.

CDR3 residues: CAWSTGGYQPQHF. The CDR3 DNA reads as TGTGCCTGGAGCACAGGGGGCTATCAGCCCCAGCATTTT. The V gene is TRBV30, the J gene TRBJ1-5; 9 bases are shared with TRBD1. The germline V gene has CDR1 GTSNPN and CDR2 SVGIG (reference sequence). The CDR3 consists of 13 residues. With V trimmed by 3 bases and J by 5 bases, 2 bases remained unmatched.

The chain combines TRBV30 with TRBJ1-6, with D unclear. This CDR3 region has 15 residues. Trimming stripped 2 bases from V and 4 bases from J, with 12 bases between. CDR1 and CDR2 (germline): GTSNPN, SVGIG (reference sequence). Written as DNA, the CDR3 is TGTGCCTGGAGTAGCCCGGAGGGTTATAATTCACCCCTCCACTTT. Translation gives CAWSSPEGYNSPLHF.

This clone has only a few counts. In the same sample, other DNA sequences code for this CDR3. The CDR3 sequence is CASRDFNYGYTF. CDR3 coding DNA: TGTGCCAGCCGGGATTTTAACTATGGCTACACCTTC. The chain has TRBV3-1 (or the pseudogene TRBV3-2) and TRBJ1-2; D is ambiguous. Germline CDR1 and CDR2: LGHDT and YNNKEL (reference sequence). The CDR3 is 12 amino acids. Trimming cost V 8 bases and J 1 base, with 8 bases left between them.

The chain is built from TRBV6-5 and TRBJ2-7, with 11 positions matching TRBD1. J was trimmed by 6 bases and V by 6 bases; bases with no gene match: 7. The CDR3 runs 14 residues. Germline assignment: CDR1 MNHEY and CDR2 SVGAGI. Here the CDR3 DNA reads TGTGCCAGCAGACTGGACAGGGGGCTCGGCGAGCAGTACTTC. Translating it yields CASRLDRGLGEQYF.

This chain uses TRBV24-1 with TRBJ1-1, with a weak D call TRBD1 (6 bases). The CDR3 is made up of 11 amino acids. V lost 9 bases, J lost 2 bases, and 6 bases lay in between. Germline CDR1 and CDR2: KGHDR and SFDVKD. The CDR3 DNA sequence: TGTGCCACCGGGACAAACACTGAAGCTTTCTTT. The encoded protein is CATGTNTEAFF.